The rows below give T cell receptor beta chains drawn from one sample of a study of blood T cell repertoires in COVID-19. TCRdb's copy holds only in-frame clones and misses some; the assay was immunoSEQ multiplex PCR. This table holds around 140,000 clones, approximately 87% found once. The material sequenced was peripheral blood. These receptors were collected from a man aged 45-65 years who had recovered from COVID-19. Both conserved end residues are part of each CDR3. D genes are given only for firm matches. The size field is filled for only some rows; it gives once, few, many or a size class.

DNA: TGTGCCAGCAGTCTCGGACAGGGGGCGGGGAATGAGCAGTTCTTC
CDR3: CASSLGQGAGNEQFF
D: TRBD1
size: .
V: TRBV2
length: 15
J: TRBJ2-1

DNA: TGTGCCAGCAGCTCTAGTGGACAGGGAGCTAACTATGGCTACACCTTC
CDR3: CASSSSGQGANYGYTF
D: TRBD1
size: .
V: TRBV7-9
length: 16
J: TRBJ1-2

DNA: TGTGCCAGCAGCTTAGGACGGGGGAACACTGAAGCTTTCTTT
CDR3: CASSLGRGNTEAFF
D: .
size: .
V: TRBV7-3
length: 14
J: TRBJ1-1

DNA: TGCGCCAGCAGCACCGGGAATAATAATTCACCCCTCCACTTT
CDR3: CASSTGNNNSPLHF
D: .
size: .
V: TRBV5-1
length: 14
J: TRBJ1-6

DNA: TGTGCCAGCAGCTTGGCCGGCAGGGGGAGCAATCAGCCCCAGCATTTT
CDR3: CASSLAGRGSNQPQHF
D: TRBD1
size: few
V: TRBV5-6
length: 16
J: TRBJ1-5

DNA: TGTGCCAGTAGCATATCGGGGGGAAGGTACTATGGCTACACCTTC
CDR3: CASSISGGRYYGYTF
D: .
size: .
V: TRBV19
length: 15
J: TRBJ1-2

DNA: TGTGCCAGCAGGGCCGGGACTAACTATGGCTACACCTTC
CDR3: CASRAGTNYGYTF
D: .
size: .
V: TRBV27
length: 13
J: TRBJ1-2

DNA: TGTGCCAGCAGTGCCGGGACTAGCGGGGGGGCTGATGAGCAGTTCTTC
CDR3: CASSAGTSGGADEQFF
D: TRBD2
size: .
V: TRBV6-1
length: 16
J: TRBJ2-1

DNA: TGTGCCACCAGCAAATTACAGGGGGAAAACAGCTATGGCTACACCTTC
CDR3: CATSKLQGENSYGYTF
D: TRBD1
size: .
V: TRBV15
length: 16
J: TRBJ1-2

DNA: TGTGCCAGTAGTCCCCAAGAGCCCAATCAGCCCCAGCATTTT
CDR3: CASSPQEPNQPQHF
D: .
size: .
V: TRBV19
length: 14
J: TRBJ1-5

DNA: TGCAGCGTAGAGGGGACTAGCGGGGGTGGAGGGACCCAGTACTTC
CDR3: CSVEGTSGGGGTQYF
D: TRBD2
size: .
V: TRBV29-1
length: 15
J: TRBJ2-5

DNA: TGTGCCAGCAGCCCAGGACTTGCGGGGGGGGCGAGGAGAGAGACCCAGTACTTC
CDR3: CASSPGLAGGARRETQYF
D: TRBD2
size: .
V: TRBV9
length: 18
J: TRBJ2-5

DNA: TGTGCCAGCAGCAAGGCGGGGGGGCCTGGGGAGACCCAGTACTTC
CDR3: CASSKAGGPGETQYF
D: TRBD2
size: .
V: TRBV7-9
length: 15
J: TRBJ2-5

DNA: TGCGCCAGCAGCCCGGGACATCAAGCCTACGAGCAGTACTTC
CDR3: CASSPGHQAYEQYF
D: .
size: .
V: TRBV5-1
length: 14
J: TRBJ2-7

DNA: TGTGCCAGCAGACCGACAGGGGGGCGTGGCGAGCAGTACTTC
CDR3: CASRPTGGRGEQYF
D: TRBD1
size: many
V: TRBV27
length: 14
J: TRBJ2-7

DNA: TGCGCCAGCAGCCAGGCGGACAGCAGAGGCTATGGCTACACCTTC
CDR3: CASSQADSRGYGYTF
D: .
size: .
V: TRBV4-3
length: 15
J: TRBJ1-2

DNA: TGTGCCAGCCATCTGGGGCGGGGGGGCCCCTACGAGCAGTACTTC
CDR3: CASHLGRGGPYEQYF
D: TRBD2
size: few
V: TRBV27
length: 15
J: TRBJ2-7

DNA: TGTGCCTGGAAAAGGACTAGCGGGGGGGCCATATCCTACAATGAGCAGTTCTTC
CDR3: CAWKRTSGGAISYNEQFF
D: TRBD2
size: once
V: TRBV30
length: 18
J: TRBJ2-1

DNA: TGTGCCAGCAGCTTAGCTCCCTCAGAGACCCAGTACTTC
CDR3: CASSLAPSETQYF
D: .
size: .
V: TRBV7-9
length: 13
J: TRBJ2-5

DNA: TGCGCCAGCAGCCAAGCAGGGGGACAGCCCCAGCATTTT
CDR3: CASSQAGGQPQHF
D: TRBD1
size: .
V: TRBV4-3
length: 13
J: TRBJ1-5

DNA: TGTGCCAGCAGCCCGGACAGGGGAACTAACTATGGCTACACCTTC
CDR3: CASSPDRGTNYGYTF
D: TRBD1
size: .
V: TRBV7-2
length: 15
J: TRBJ1-2

DNA: TGTGCCAGCAACGACCCCCAGGGGGCGGTCGCCTACGAGCAGTACTTC
CDR3: CASNDPQGAVAYEQYF
D: TRBD1
size: .
V: TRBV2
length: 16
J: TRBJ2-7

DNA: TGTGCCAGTAGTCAGGGCACTGAGCAGTTCTTC
CDR3: CASSQGTEQFF
D: .
size: .
V: TRBV19
length: 11
J: TRBJ2-1

DNA: TGTGCCAGCAGCGGACAGCTGGCTTCACCCCTCCACTTT
CDR3: CASSGQLASPLHF
D: .
size: .
V: TRBV5-5
length: 13
J: TRBJ1-6

DNA: TGTGCCACCAGTGACTCGGGCGGAGGCGGGGAGCTGTTTTTT
CDR3: CATSDSGGGGELFF
D: .
size: .
V: TRBV24-1
length: 14
J: TRBJ2-2

DNA: TGTGCCAGCAGCCATGACAGACTGAACACTGAAGCTTTCTTT
CDR3: CASSHDRLNTEAFF
D: .
size: .
V: TRBV5-5
length: 14
J: TRBJ1-1

DNA: TGTGCCAGCAGCACGGGACAGTCATATGGCTACACCTTC
CDR3: CASSTGQSYGYTF
D: TRBD1
size: .
V: TRBV9
length: 13
J: TRBJ1-2

DNA: TGCGCCAGCAGCTTGGATATAGGGGTTCTTTTCGAGCAGTACTTC
CDR3: CASSLDIGVLFEQYF
D: .
size: once
V: TRBV5-1
length: 15
J: TRBJ2-7

DNA: TGTGCCAGCACCGGGGGTCTTCAGCAGTACTTC
CDR3: CASTGGLQQYF
D: .
size: .
V: TRBV11-2
length: 11
J: TRBJ2-7

DNA: TGCGCCAGCAGCTACGGACTAGCGGGGGGCTTTAGCTCCTACGAGCAGTACTTC
CDR3: CASSYGLAGGFSSYEQYF
D: TRBD2
size: once
V: TRBV5-1
length: 18
J: TRBJ2-7

DNA: TGTGCAGGGCGGGGGGTCAACTACGAGCAGTACTTC
CDR3: CAGRGVNYEQYF
D: TRBD2
size: .
V: TRBV2
length: 12
J: TRBJ2-7

DNA: TGTGCCAGCAGCGTCGGGGGGGCCATCACAGATACGCAGTATTTT
CDR3: CASSVGGAITDTQYF
D: TRBD2
size: .
V: TRBV9
length: 15
J: TRBJ2-3

DNA: TGTGCCAGCAGCTTAAGGGCAGGGCAAGGGGAAAATGAGCAGTTCTTC
CDR3: CASSLRAGQGENEQFF
D: .
size: .
V: TRBV11-3
length: 16
J: TRBJ2-1

DNA: TGTGCCAGCACTCGATCCGGGACAGGGGGCTCCGGGGAGCTGTTTTTT
CDR3: CASTRSGTGGSGELFF
D: TRBD1
size: many
V: TRBV6-6
length: 16
J: TRBJ2-2

DNA: TGTGCCAGCAGCCAACTAATCTCCGTGGGGCGGGGTAACTATGGCTACACCTTC
CDR3: CASSQLISVGRGNYGYTF
D: .
size: .
V: TRBV16
length: 18
J: TRBJ1-2

DNA: TGTGCCTGGAGTGTAGACAGGGGGAACTATGGCTACACCTTC
CDR3: CAWSVDRGNYGYTF
D: TRBD1
size: .
V: TRBV30
length: 14
J: TRBJ1-2

DNA: TGTGCCAGCAGCTTAGCGTACGCAGGCAATCAGCCCCAGCATTTT
CDR3: CASSLAYAGNQPQHF
D: .
size: .
V: TRBV7-2
length: 15
J: TRBJ1-5

DNA: TGTGCCAGCAGCTTAGGGCCAACAGCTAACTATGGCTACACCTTC
CDR3: CASSLGPTANYGYTF
D: .
size: .
V: TRBV11-2
length: 15
J: TRBJ1-2

DNA: TGTGCCAGCAGCTTGGTCCCGGGAACTAGGACTGAAGCTTTCTTT
CDR3: CASSLVPGTRTEAFF
D: .
size: once
V: TRBV5-5
length: 15
J: TRBJ1-1

DNA: TGTGCCAGCAGCACCGTCGGGGGGGCGAACACAGATACGCAGTATTTT
CDR3: CASSTVGGANTDTQYF
D: TRBD2
size: .
V: TRBV5-4
length: 16
J: TRBJ2-3

DNA: TGTGCCAGTAGTGTGGGACAGGAGAGCTCCTACGAGCAGTACTTC
CDR3: CASSVGQESSYEQYF
D: TRBD1
size: .
V: TRBV19
length: 15
J: TRBJ2-7

DNA: TGTGCCAGCAGCCCCCGGACTGTCTATGGCTACACCTTC
CDR3: CASSPRTVYGYTF
D: .
size: .
V: TRBV6-2/TRBV6-3
length: 13
J: TRBJ1-2

DNA: TGTGCCAGCAGTGCCGGACTAGCAGCGGGCACAGATACGCAGTATTTT
CDR3: CASSAGLAAGTDTQYF
D: TRBD2
size: .
V: TRBV6-1
length: 16
J: TRBJ2-3

DNA: TGTGCCAGCGCTGACAGCAACCCCTACGAGCAGTACTTC
CDR3: CASADSNPYEQYF
D: .
size: .
V: TRBV2
length: 13
J: TRBJ2-7

DNA: TGCGCCAGCAGTGACCCGGGACAGGGAAACACCGGGGAGCTGTTTTTT
CDR3: CASSDPGQGNTGELFF
D: TRBD1
size: .
V: TRBV10-1
length: 16
J: TRBJ2-2

DNA: TGTGCCAGCAGCACCCGACTAGCGGCCTACAATGAGCAGTTCTTC
CDR3: CASSTRLAAYNEQFF
D: TRBD2
size: .
V: TRBV9
length: 15
J: TRBJ2-1

DNA: TGTGCCAGCAGCGGGACAAGCCAATATAATTCACCCCTCCACTTT
CDR3: CASSGTSQYNSPLHF
D: .
size: .
V: TRBV27
length: 15
J: TRBJ1-6